This T cell receptor (beta chain) derives from a study of cytomegalovirus exposure and HLA in healthy donors (dated by TCRdb to the late 2010s). Context from the whole study: An earlier analysis of about 560 of the donors reported 276 Gb of sequence data and approximately 120 million unique TCR beta sequences obtained from some 200 million T cells. Around 300 gigabases of sequencing data and 78 million or so unique TCR sequences were included in an early release covering several hundred HLA-typed donors. The genetic ancestry cluster associated with self-reported Caucasian donors included roughly 84% of the roughly 380 genotyped donors. The aim of the study was to test whether cataloging public T cell receptors could identify signatures of past pathogen exposure. Using immunosequencing, the study profiled T cell repertoires from 550 to 750 subjects and related those repertoires to cytomegalovirus serostatus. Besides the first cohort of 500 to 700 subjects, a separate validation cohort made up of roughly 130 different subjects was used. High-throughput TCR immunosequencing, statistical association of individual TCRs with disease status, and machine learning were combined to predict cytomegalovirus infection status. A later analysis re-examined previously published TCR beta repertoires from just over 650 donors and added high-resolution HLA genotyping to investigate patterns of TCR occurrence. Rather than using new phenotypic data, the later analysis identified candidate immune exposures from TCR beta sequences and from how often those sequences occurred across donors. In an earlier analysis of roughly 600 of the donors, high-throughput TCR beta sequencing was used to judge whether each TCR beta V gene segment behaved as functional or pseudogenic. Donor age, sex, ethnicity and CMV serostatus were compiled alongside the repertoire data. In a later genetic analysis, genome-wide SNP genotypes for about 55% of the 666 donors were used, and that subset was treated as a discovery cohort. Every repertoire in the discovery cohort had been generated on one and the same sequencing platform. Both class I and class II loci were covered by HLA typing, at four-digit resolution. Typing coverage varied by locus: roughly 629-640 donors for A, B, C, DRB1 and DQB1; under 550 for DQA1; approximately 570 for DPA1; roughly 450 for DPB1. Because of strong linkage in the cohort, roughly five DR-DQ haplotypes were treated as single units for association and clustering. Among about 400 genotyped donors of the cohort, an average of around 250,000 unique TCR beta nucleotide sequences was sequenced per donor, of which 15% to 20% were non-productive.

On this clone: Its antigen specificity is not known.

The cohort was made up of about 610 healthy bone marrow donors. At the time of sampling, all cohort members were nominally healthy, though unrecorded immune exposures were likely present. The donor was CMV seronegative and was included in the group of a few hundred seronegative cohort members. A peripheral blood sample was provided by each donor, and peripheral blood mononuclear cells were used for TCR beta sequencing. The Qiagen DNeasy Blood Extraction Kit was used to extract genomic DNA from the blood cell samples. The method behind the library was the immunoSEQ multiplex PCR assay. A mixture of 60 forward primers for TCR Vbeta segments and 13 reverse primers for TCR Jbeta segments was used in the multiplex PCR. Amplification of the CDR3 region of rearranged TCR beta genes was performed with a multiplex PCR assay on genomic DNA. The Illumina HiSeq System was used to sequence the amplified TCR beta libraries as 87-base-pair reads. The original methods were these. Across the roughly 700 repertoires, a later analysis counted 80 million or so unique TCR beta chains, approximately 12 million of which were shared by at least two donors. A nearest-neighbor algorithm error-corrected the raw reads and collapsed the reads into unique sequences, merging closely related sequences to remove PCR and sequencing errors. Alignment of CDR3 sequences to IMGT reference sequences was used to assign V, D and J gene segments. For a sequence to be retained, a match of at least six nucleotides to both a V gene segment and a J gene segment was required. A rearrangement counted as productive if the CDR3 had no stop codons and remained in frame with V and J, and every other rearrangement counted as non-productive. Following IMGT convention, CDR3 was defined as the stretch from the second conserved V-encoded cysteine up to the conserved J-encoded phenylalanine. In an earlier analysis of around 540 of the donors, sequences lacking an unambiguous match to a single V gene segment were excluded. In an earlier analysis of 450 to 700 of the donors, V segments were called functional above 56.7% productive rearrangements and were called segregating when the between-donor standard deviation exceeded 5%. A statistical classification framework was built to diagnose cytomegalovirus status from the catalog of TCR beta chain sequences. V and J gene assignment, in a later analysis, came from comparing TCR nucleotide sequences with IMGT/GENE-DB human TR gene sequences. Using the TCRdist pipeline, a later analysis assigned CDR3 sequences along with most-parsimonious VDJ recombination scenarios. In a later analysis, each TCR beta chain was defined by its CDR3 amino acid sequence together with its V-gene family, and reads lacking a unique V-gene family were excluded. As a way to deal with suspected cross-contamination and a sequencing artifact, a later analysis dropped under 600 nucleotide sequences that were highly shared and had low generation probability. A later analysis calculated a clonal expansion index for each public chain from normalized within-repertoire ranks of inferred template counts. A later analysis computed generation probabilities with a VDJ recombination model fitted to out-of-frame rearrangements, and checked the results against IGoR. In a later analysis, TCR-TCR, TCR-HLA and TCR-CMV co-occurrence was scored with hypergeometric tests, and a repertoire-size bias correction was applied to TCR pairs. In a later analysis, false discovery rates were estimated by permuting HLA or CMV assignments 20 times. In a later analysis, co-occurring TCRs were grouped using DBSCAN, with TCRdist sequence similarity added in when clustering inside HLA-allele-positive subsets. For co-occurrence clustering, repertoires with fewer than 30,000 or more than 120,000 public chains were excluded, along with roughly 5 repertoires with anomalous nucleotide sharing. Here the immuneACCESS table is served through TCRdb, limited to in-frame sequences with V and J called. Missing clones are a known gap in these copies; in checked studies unresolved V genes cover under half, and the rest lacks a known reason. D and trimming come from the DNA, and the V and J calls and clone size come from that table. The table for this sample lists approximately 150,000 clones. The top ten clonotypes cover about 2.2% of the sample.

The CDR3 starts with the cysteine, ends with the phenylalanine, and has 19 residues. Solely the CDR3 DNA is kept, with 57 bases framed from the first base. Between the V and J ends, shortened by 2 bases and 3 bases respectively, the junction contains 25 bases. CDR1 and CDR2, per the germline V gene, are SGHVS and FQNEAQ. Broader findings and caveats from the paper: Immune exposure information for the cohort was limited to CMV serostatus. The cohort was sequenced for TCR beta chains only, and without alpha or paired-chain data the features that could be detected were limited. The sequencing pipeline was judged likely to have produced a cluster of highly shared sequence variants as a technical artifact. Some IMGT-functional V segments, including TRBV6-2 and TRBV6-3, could not be told apart with the 87-base-pair reads, so those segments were excluded. A further reported finding was that TCR beta sequences accurately predicted the HLA-A and HLA-B alleles for most subjects in the first cohort. In a later analysis, more than 15,000 TCR beta sequences were associated with specific HLA alleles at a false discovery rate of 0.05. Most TCR sequences were observed very rarely across donors, whereas some public TCRs were present in many individuals. Linkage disequilibrium might explain the correlated functional status among segregating V segments, but an unknown experimental factor could not be ruled out. An association between a missense DCLRE1C variant and V-gene and J-gene trimming of TCR beta chains was found in a later genetic analysis and replicated in an independent cohort. Several of the top co-occurrence clusters appeared to be linked to parvovirus B19, influenza, CMV and Epstein-Barr virus, according to a later analysis. In a later analysis, HLA-associated TCR beta chains were found to be more clonally expanded and to have lower generation probabilities than equally common non-associated chains. When HLA alleles, especially DR and DQ, strongly co-occurred, attributing TCR associations to individual alleles was difficult. The earlier analysis of about 600 of the donors excluded some 15 rarely observed V segments, including chromosome 9 orphons, because counts were too low. Cytomegalovirus status was reported to be diagnosed by the classifier with high specificity and sensitivity in both the original and validation cohorts. According to a later analysis, TCR association rates differed among HLA loci, with DRB1 alleles showing the most associated TCRs and HLA-C alleles showing the fewest. A later analysis found that most CMV-associated TCR beta chains appeared HLA-restricted, with HLA associations seemingly driven largely by CMV exposure. According to a later genetic analysis, donors in an Asian-associated ancestry cluster had fewer N-insertions in productive TCRs than the approximately 700-donor mean. The authors suggested that the approach could potentially be generalized to other disease states and immunological phenotypes. In the study, about 150 TCR beta chains were listed as associated with cytomegalovirus. A few of the identified cytomegalovirus-associated TCR beta chains were confirmed in vitro to be specific for cytomegalovirus antigens. Because HLA typing was missing for some donors at each locus, association tests included only the typed subset. The presence/absence analyses assumed that sequencing depth was roughly uniform across donors, and that assumption may not be true. An earlier analysis of approximately 570 of the donors showed that most TCR beta V segments appeared in productive rearrangements either about 87% or about 30% of the time, which broadly matched IMGT annotations.

The chain is assembled from TRBV7-8 and TRBJ1-2; the D gene is possibly TRBD1, with 6 bases matching. The clonotype comes from a woman in her late teens or twenties in good health and CMV-seronegative. Specimen: PBMCs. The encoded CDR3 is CASSLTSGAGEFRHYGYTF. The DNA sequence follows: TGTGCCAGCAGCTTAACTAGCGGGGCAGGGGAATTCAGGCACTATGGCTACACCTTC.